The 24 T cell receptor beta chains below all came from one sample that was sequenced in a study of neoadjuvant nivolumab and ipilimumab in lung cancer. Clones were read by immunoSEQ multiplex PCR, and TCRdb kept only the in-frame ones, dropping some. The profile covers about 10,000 clones, with 65% to 85% appearing a single time and 3.5% taken by the ten largest. The sequencing here drew on peripheral blood, taken before neoadjuvant nivolumab, alone or with ipilimumab. The receptors shown here come from an adult with non-small cell lung cancer.

The rearrangement joins TRBV5-1 to TRBJ2-5; D might be TRBD2 (6 bases). Germline V CDR1 and CDR2: SGHRS, YFSETQ. The CDR3 is made up of 16 amino acids. The germline V and J ends were trimmed by 0 bases and 5 bases, with 17 bases remaining between them. CDR3 amino acids: CASSLGGAGRRETQYF. Here the CDR3 DNA reads TGCGCCAGCAGCTTGGGCGGGGCAGGGCGAAGGGAGACCCAGTACTTC.

The genes are TRBV7-7 and TRBJ2-1; 7 bases match TRBD1. After removal of 5 bases from V and 5 bases from J, the junction contained 3 bases not matched to a gene. Germline V gene sequence: CDR1 SSHAT, CDR2 FNYEAQ (reference sequence). This CDR3 is 13 amino acids long. CDR3 sequence reads: CASSPTGDNEQFF. CDR3 sequence (DNA): TGTGCCAGCAGCCCAACAGGGGACAATGAGCAGTTCTTC.

The J gene is TRBJ2-5, the V gene TRBV11-2; possibly TRBD1 or TRBD2 for D (5 bases each). The CDR3 has 15 residues. Germline V gives CDR1 SGHAT, CDR2 FQNNGV. Trimming cost V 3 bases and J 0 bases, with 11 bases left between them. The CDR3 spells CASSLILGDQETQYF. DNA for the CDR3: TGTGCCAGCAGCTTGATTCTGGGGGACCAAGAGACCCAGTACTTC.

The chain is built from TRBV28 and TRBJ1-3; 10 nucleotides agree with TRBD1. V lost 5 bases and J lost 15; bases outside the gene matches: 4. CDR1 and CDR2 from the germline V gene are MDHEN and SYDVKM. The CDR3 loop spans 11 amino acids. The CDR3: CASSPGQGSYF. The CDR3 DNA sequence: TGTGCCAGCAGTCCGGGACAGGGGTCATATTTT.

This chain uses TRBV11-3 with TRBJ2-1; 9 nucleotides align to TRBD1. The germline V gene encodes CDR1 SGHNT and CDR2 YENEEA. The CDR3 length is 16 residues. V lost 0 bases to trimming and J lost 5 bases; unmatched junction nucleotides: 5. CDR3 sequence reads: CASSLEGTGTNNEQFF. CDR3 sequence (DNA): TGTGCCAGCAGCTTAGAAGGGACAGGGACGAACAATGAGCAGTTCTTC.

The chain has TRBV6-6 and TRBJ2-1; maybe TRBD2 (5 bases). In germline, CDR1 is MNHNY, CDR2 SVGAGI (reference sequence). Trimming shortened V by 6 bases and J by 8 bases, and 8 bases separated the two germline ends. The CDR3 loop spans 11 amino acids. As DNA, the CDR3 is TGTGCCAGCAGCCCGAGGGATGAGCAGTTCTTC. Protein: CASSPRDEQFF.

V and J are TRBV18 and TRBJ1-5; D unresolved. The CDR3 is 16 residues long. Germline loops: CDR1 KGHSH, CDR2 LQKENI. The V end lost 5 bases, the J end lost 2 bases, and 16 bases lay between the germline ends. The chain's CDR3 is CASSFSRGGGNQPQHF. CDR3 DNA: TGTGCCAGCTCATTCTCCCGGGGTGGGGGCAATCAGCCCCAGCATTTT.

V usage is TRBV5-1 and J usage is TRBJ2-5; D not certain. The J call may be mistaken, given a closer DNA end match to TRBJ2-7. This CDR3 has 13 amino acids. Germline V gene data show CDR1 as SGHRS and CDR2 as YFSETQ. This chain's CDR3 is CASSSDRRYEQYF. In nucleotides, the CDR3 is TGCGCCAGCAGTTCGGACCGACGATACGAGCAGTACTTC.

CDR3 in amino acids: CASSQDSGGHNYGYTF. The CDR3 DNA follows: TGCGCCAGCAGCCAAGATTCAGGGGGCCATAACTATGGCTACACCTTC. The rearrangement uses TRBV4-1 and TRBJ1-2, with 8 nucleotides matching TRBD1. CDR1 MGHRA and CDR2 YSYEKL come from the germline V gene. V lost 0 bases, J lost 1 base, and 4 bases stayed unmatched. The CDR3 length is 16 residues.

This clone was seen a few times. This chain connects TRBV28 to TRBJ1-2, with a tentative D call TRBD1 (5 bases). The CDR3 runs 12 residues. Germline lookup yields CDR1 MDHEN and CDR2 SYDVKM. Trimming removed 7 bases at V and 6 bases at J, with 12 bases between. The DNA of the CDR3 is TGTGCCAGCACAGGGAATAAGGATGGCTACACCTTC. This encodes CASTGNKDGYTF.

The chain combines TRBV2 with TRBJ2-7; tentative D call: TRBD2 (6 bases). The germline V and J ends were trimmed by 4 bases and 2 bases, with 9 bases remaining between them. The CDR3 covers 13 residues. CDR1 is SNHLY, CDR2 FYNNEI, per germline. CDR3 in amino acids: CASSGDFTYEQYF. Here the CDR3 DNA reads TGTGCCAGCAGTGGGGACTTTACCTACGAGCAGTACTTC.

The DNA of the CDR3 is TGTGCCAGCAGTTTCGGCGGGGGGTGGTCTGGTGCTGAAAAACTGTTTTTT. Translation gives CASSFGGGWSGAEKLFF. The J gene is TRBJ1-4, the V gene TRBV28, with a weak D call TRBD1 (5 bases). With 3 bases removed from V and 7 bases from J, the gap between germline ends came to 21 bases. The CDR3 extends over 17 amino acids. Germline V gene lookup returns CDR1 MDHEN and CDR2 SYDVKM.

The chain carries TRBV9 and TRBJ2-5; D is unclear. The germline V and J ends were trimmed by 0 bases and 4 bases, with 10 bases remaining between them. This CDR3 has 14 amino acids. Germline V gives CDR1 SGDLS, CDR2 YYNGEE. For the CDR3, the DNA is TGTGCCAGCAGCGTAGGACCCCTACGAGAGACCCAGTACTTC. It codes for CASSVGPLRETQYF.

The J gene is TRBJ2-5, the V gene TRBV7-2; perhaps TRBD2 as D (5 bases). The V end was cut by 1 base, the J end by 3 bases, with 12 bases between. Germline V lookup: CDR1 SGHTA, CDR2 FQGNSA. CDR3 length equals 15 residues. CDR3 DNA sequence: TGTGCCAGCAGCTTAGTCAGCCGAGCGGAAGAGACCCAGTACTTC. Protein: CASSLVSRAEETQYF.

V usage is TRBV7-6 and J usage is TRBJ1-2, with TRBD1 matching over 10 bases. V shed 4 bases and J 7 bases; nucleotides not matched to a gene: 18. The germline V gene encodes CDR1 SGHVS and CDR2 FNYEAQ. The CDR3 is 18 residues long. The CDR3 bases are TGTGCCAGCAGCTCGTCTTCAGTGTTTTCGGGGACAGGGGTTGGCTACACCTTC. Translating gives CASSSSSVFSGTGVGYTF.

This sequence joins TRBV11-2 and TRBJ2-2; D may be TRBD2 (6 bases). The CDR3 has 15 residues. In germline, CDR1 is SGHAT, CDR2 FQNNGV. Between the trimmed V and J ends, which lost 2 bases and 6 bases, there was a span of 13 bases. CDR3 nucleotide sequence: TGTGCCAGCAGCTTAATGACACTAGCCGCCGGGGAGCTGTTTTTT. Residues: CASSLMTLAAGELFF.

The chain carries TRBV19 and TRBJ2-1; D might be TRBD2 (5 bases). CDR1 is LNHDA, CDR2 SQIVND, per germline (reference sequence). This CDR3 comprises 13 residues. V gave up 2 bases and J gave up 6 bases, with 8 bases separating them. Here the CDR3 reads CASSITAGNEQFF. The CDR3, as DNA: TGTGCCAGTAGTATAACGGCGGGCAATGAGCAGTTCTTC.

This chain's CDR3 is CASRSLTAGLGTQYF. CDR3 bases: TGTGCCAGCAGATCTCTGACAGCGGGCTTAGGGACCCAGTACTTC. J is TRBJ2-5 and V is TRBV27, with a tentative D call TRBD2 (6 bases). In germline, CDR1 is MNHEY, CDR2 SMNVEV (reference sequence). The CDR3 extends over 15 amino acids. Trimming cost V 6 bases and J 7 bases, with 21 bases left between them.

The chain combines TRBV5-4 with TRBJ2-3, with 9 bases aligning to TRBD2. Germline V gene lookup returns CDR1 SGHNT and CDR2 YYREEE (reference sequence). Germline trimming cut 4 bases from V and 2 bases from J; bases unmatched to any gene: 5. This CDR3 is built from 15 residues. The CDR3 DNA reads TGTGCCAGCAGCCTATCTAGCGGGGTCACAGATACGCAGTATTTT. Encoded protein: CASSLSSGVTDTQYF. The whole variable domain, remainder taken from reference TRBV5-4 and TRBJ2-3, is ETGVTQSPTHLIKTRGQQVTLRCSSQSGHNTVSWYQQALGQGPQFIFQYYREEENGRGNFPPRFSGLQFPNYSSELNVNALELDDSALYLCASSLSSGVTDTQYFGPGTRLTVL.

V is TRBV15 and J is TRBJ1-5; D gene unclear. V lost 1 base, J lost 3 bases, and 10 bases lay in between. The V gene's germline CDR1 is LNHNV and CDR2 YYDKDF (reference sequence). The CDR3 covers 15 residues. The CDR3, as DNA: TGTGCCACCAGCAGAGCTTCAGGTTCCAATCAGCCCCAGCATTTT. Its translation is CATSRASGSNQPQHF.

The gene calls are TRBV7-9 and TRBJ1-5; D perhaps matches TRBD1 (6 bases). V was trimmed by 5 bases and J by 7 bases, leaving 12 bases between them. CDR1 and CDR2 (germline): SEHNR, FQNEAQ (reference sequence). The CDR3 is 13 amino acids. The CDR3 is CASSRDIDQPQHF. The DNA of the CDR3 is TGTGCCAGCAGCCGGGACATAGACCAGCCCCAGCATTTT. The full variable domain, in which reference TRBV7-9 and TRBJ1-5 provide the parts outside the CDR3, is DTGVSQNPRHKITKRGQNVTFRCDPISEHNRLYWYRQTLGQGPEFLTYFQNEAQLEKSRLLSDRFSAERPKGSFSTLEIQRTEQGDSAMYLCASSRDIDQPQHFGDGTRLSIL.

This chain joins TRBV2 and TRBJ2-1, with 10 nucleotides matching TRBD2. Germline V gives CDR1 SNHLY, CDR2 FYNNEI. The CDR3 is made up of 18 amino acids. The junction had 15 bases not matched to a gene; V was cut back by 3 bases and J by 7 bases. CDR3: CASSDSLAGVRRGNEQFF. The CDR3 nucleotides read TGTGCCAGCAGTGATTCGCTAGCGGGAGTTCGTCGCGGGAATGAGCAGTTCTTC.

The V call is TRBV5-1, the J call TRBJ2-3; 9 nucleotides agree with TRBD2. The J segment lost 4 bases and the V segment lost 0 bases, leaving 21 bases of the junction unmatched. Germline CDR1 is SGHRS and CDR2 is YFSETQ. This CDR3 comprises 21 residues. CDR3 nucleotides: TGCGCCAGCAGCTTGGGAATTGTATCGGGACGCGGGAGGGCCTGGGCAGATACGCAGTATTTT. Amino acid sequence: CASSLGIVSGRGRAWADTQYF.

CDR3 sequence reads: CASSLPRALDEQYF. CDR3 DNA: TGTGCCAGCAGTTTACCCAGAGCATTAGACGAGCAGTACTTC. The chain combines TRBV28 with TRBJ2-7; D unresolved. Germline V gene data show CDR1 as MDHEN and CDR2 as SYDVKM. The CDR3 is made up of 14 amino acids. V was clipped by 2 bases and J by 5 bases, with 13 bases between them.